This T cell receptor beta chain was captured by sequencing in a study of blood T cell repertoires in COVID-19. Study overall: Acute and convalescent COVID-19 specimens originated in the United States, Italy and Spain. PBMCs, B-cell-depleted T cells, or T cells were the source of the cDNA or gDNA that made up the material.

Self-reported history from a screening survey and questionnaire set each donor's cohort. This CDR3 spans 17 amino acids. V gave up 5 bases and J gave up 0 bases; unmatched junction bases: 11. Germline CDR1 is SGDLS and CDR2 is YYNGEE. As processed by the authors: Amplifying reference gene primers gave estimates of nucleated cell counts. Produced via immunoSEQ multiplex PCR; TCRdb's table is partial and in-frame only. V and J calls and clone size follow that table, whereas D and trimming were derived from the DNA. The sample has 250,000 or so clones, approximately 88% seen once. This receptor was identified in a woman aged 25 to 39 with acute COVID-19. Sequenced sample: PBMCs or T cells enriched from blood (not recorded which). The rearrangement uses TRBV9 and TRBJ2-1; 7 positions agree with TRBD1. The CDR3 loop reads CASSAALRDSSYNEQFF. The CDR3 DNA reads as TGTGCCAGCAGTGCCGCGTTGAGGGACAGCTCCTACAATGAGCAGTTCTTC.